This TCR beta chain was sequenced in a study of tumor-infiltrating lymphocytes in primary liver carcinoma. With respect to this clonotype: Its antigen is not identified.

Notes on the study in general: Whereas tumor region pairs overlapped more, tumor-adjacent and tumor-blood pairs overlapped less. The bulk unsorted samples meant that CD4+ and CD8+ repertoires went uncompared.

Per germline, CDR1 MNHEY and CDR2 SVGEGT. The CDR3 length is 17 residues. The ends lost 5 bases at V and 5 bases at J; junction bases unmatched: 14. For blood RNA, unsorted whole blood served as the source, and germline DNA was extracted too. Chronic HBV infection, which was untreated, was present in the patients. The investigators made TCR beta cDNA from roughly 0.55 ug total RNA, using a constant-region primer. A slightly modified ARM-PCR protocol with three nested multiplex PCR rounds produced these TCR beta libraries. The first two PCR rounds, nine to ten cycles each, used TRBV1-TRBV30 forward primers and a C-beta reverse primer. In TCRdb, the multiplex PCR reads were re-called with MiXCR into one record per CDR3 protein. The table has 250,000 to 400,000 distinct CDR3 sequences, approximately 60% seen once.

The sample comprised peripheral blood. J is TRBJ1-4 and V is TRBV6-2 or TRBV6-3, with 7 bases fitting TRBD1. The sequence derives from a man aged 40-50 years with primary liver carcinoma and hepatitis B virus infection. CDR3 region: CASSLPPWDSLNEKLFF. DNA for the CDR3: TGTGCCAGCAGTCTCCCTCCCTGGGACAGCTTGAATGAAAAACTGTTTTTT.